This entry is about one T cell receptor beta chain. What it binds is not known. This sample was taken from a study of T cell repertoires in cytomegalovirus infection. Turning to the study itself: A matching HLA type, together with CMV infection, was signaled by public TCR beta signatures. Study-wide points: Based on cumulative public TCR beta family frequency, carriers of CMV plus the relevant HLA were identified.

TCRdb fed the reads into MiXCR, producing one record per CDR3 protein. Counted here are about 490,000 distinct CDR3 sequences, about a quarter occurring once; the ten biggest clones make up roughly 13%. The CDR3 spans 13 residues. Germline V gives CDR1 SNHLY, CDR2 FYNNEI. V was clipped by 1 base and J by 11 bases, with 9 bases between them. The TCR sequence derives from a human donor in good health (CMV status not recorded). Some clones in this sample may be carry-over from other donors' samples. Sequenced input: PBMCs. The chain has TRBV2 and TRBJ1-6; D is ambiguous. The CDR3 coding sequence is TGTGCCAGCAGTGAAGGGTATCAGGCACCCCTCCACTTT. This encodes CASSEGYQAPLHF.